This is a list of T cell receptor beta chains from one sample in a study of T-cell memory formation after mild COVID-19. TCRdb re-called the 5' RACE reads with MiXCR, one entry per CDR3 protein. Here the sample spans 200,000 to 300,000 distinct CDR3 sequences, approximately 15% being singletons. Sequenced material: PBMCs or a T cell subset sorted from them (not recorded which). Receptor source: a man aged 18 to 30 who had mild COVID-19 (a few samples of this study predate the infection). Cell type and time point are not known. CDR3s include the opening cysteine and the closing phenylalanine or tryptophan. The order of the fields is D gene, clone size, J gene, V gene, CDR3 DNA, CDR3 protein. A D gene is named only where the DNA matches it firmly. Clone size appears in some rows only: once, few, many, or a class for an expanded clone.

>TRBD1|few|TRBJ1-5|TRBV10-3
TGTGCCATCGGTGGGGTACAGGGGCGACAGCCCCAGCATTTT
CAIGGVQGRQPQHF
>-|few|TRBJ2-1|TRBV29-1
TGCAGCGTAACCGGGACAAGCTCCTACAATGAGCAGTTCTTC
CSVTGTSSYNEQFF
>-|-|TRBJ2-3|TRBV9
TGTGCCAGCAGCTCCGGACCTATCACAGATACGCAGTATTTT
CASSSGPITDTQYF
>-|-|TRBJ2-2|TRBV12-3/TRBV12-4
TGTGCCAGCAGTTTCCGGCCCGGGGAGCTGTTTTTT
CASSFRPGELFF
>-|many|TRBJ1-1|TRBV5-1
TGTGCCAGCAGCTTAGCGCTGAACACTGAAGCTTTCTTT
CASSLALNTEAFF
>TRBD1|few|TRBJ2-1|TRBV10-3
TGTGCCACGATCCGGGACAGGGACAATGAGCAGTTCTTC
CATIRDRDNEQFF
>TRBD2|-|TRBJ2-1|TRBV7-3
TGTGCCAGCAGCTTTACTAGCGGGGGGGCTGTTTTTAATGAGCAGTTCTTC
CASSFTSGGAVFNEQFF
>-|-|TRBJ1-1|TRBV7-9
TGTGCCAGCAGCCCGCGGGTGGCGAACACTGAAGCTTTCTTT
CASSPRVANTEAFF
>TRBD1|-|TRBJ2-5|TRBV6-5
TGTGCCAGCACGTCAGGGGGTGCGGAGACCCAGTACTTC
CASTSGGAETQYF
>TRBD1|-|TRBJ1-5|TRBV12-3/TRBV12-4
TGTGCCAGCAGTACCCGACAGGGGCTAAATCAGCCCCAGCATTTT
CASSTRQGLNQPQHF
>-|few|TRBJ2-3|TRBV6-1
TGTGCCAGCACCCTAGGGGGAGCGGCAGATACGCAGTATTTT
CASTLGGAADTQYF
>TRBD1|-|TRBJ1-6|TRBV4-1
TGCGCCAGCAGCCAAAGGGACAGCTCTAATTCACCCCTCCACTTT
CASSQRDSSNSPLHF
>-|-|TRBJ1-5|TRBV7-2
TGTGCCAGCAGCTCACGAGTGGGGGGCAGGCAGCCCCAGCATTTT
CASSSRVGGRQPQHF
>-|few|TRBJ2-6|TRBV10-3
TGTGCCATCAGTGAGATTCGACGGATCTCTGGGGCCAACGTCCTGACTTTC
CAISEIRRISGANVLTF
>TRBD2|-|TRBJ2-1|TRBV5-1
TGCGCCAGCAGCTTACCTACTAGCGGGGGCTACAATGAGCAGTTCTTC
CASSLPTSGGYNEQFF
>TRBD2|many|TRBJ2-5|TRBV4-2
TGTGCCAGCAGCCAAAGGGATGGGGGGGACCAAGAGACCCAGTACTTC
CASSQRDGGDQETQYF
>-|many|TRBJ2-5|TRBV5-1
TGCGCCAGCAGCTTTGGGGAAGAGACCCAGTACTTC
CASSFGEETQYF
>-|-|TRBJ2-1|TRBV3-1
TGTGCCAGCAGCCCGCAGGGGCTAACCGAAAAGCAGTTCTTC
CASSPQGLTEKQFF
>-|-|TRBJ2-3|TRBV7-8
TGTGCCAGCAGAGGACAGTCTAGCACAGATACGCAGTATTTT
CASRGQSSTDTQYF
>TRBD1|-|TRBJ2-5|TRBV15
TGTGCCACCAGCAGAGATATCGGACAGGGGCAAGAGACCCAGTACTTC
CATSRDIGQGQETQYF
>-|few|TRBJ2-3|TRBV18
TGTGCCAGCTCACCCCTGCCCCACACAGATACGCAGTATTTT
CASSPLPHTDTQYF
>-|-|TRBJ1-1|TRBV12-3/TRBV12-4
TGTGCCAGCAGCAAAGGGTCAGGGCGGTCAAAGAACACTGAAGCTTTCTTT
CASSKGSGRSKNTEAFF
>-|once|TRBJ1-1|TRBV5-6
TGTGCCAGCAGCTTGGGGTTTCCTCAGGGTATCGCTTTCTTT
CASSLGFPQGIAFF
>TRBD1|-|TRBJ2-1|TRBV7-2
TGTGCCAGCAGACGGACAGGGGATTCCTACAATGAGCAGTTCTTC
CASRRTGDSYNEQFF
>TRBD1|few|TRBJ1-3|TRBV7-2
TGTGCCAGCAGCTTAGCCAGGGGGGCTGGAAACACCATATATTTT
CASSLARGAGNTIYF
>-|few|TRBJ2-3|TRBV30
TGTGCCTGGAGCGGGCCCTCCGCGCGGCGAAAAGCGGGTACGCAGTATTTT
CAWSGPSARRKAGTQYF
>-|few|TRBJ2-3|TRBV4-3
TGCGCCAGCAGCCAAGCAACGACAGCTTCTAGCACAGATACGCAGTATTTT
CASSQATTASSTDTQYF
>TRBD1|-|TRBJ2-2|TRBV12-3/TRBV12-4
TGTGCCAGCAGAAGGGACAGCGCAAACACCGGGGAGCTGTTTTTT
CASRRDSANTGELFF
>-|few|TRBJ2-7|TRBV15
TGTGCCACCAGCAGAGATTGGGAGGACCACTACGAGCAGTACTTC
CATSRDWEDHYEQYF
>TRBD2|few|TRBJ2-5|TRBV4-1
TGCGCCAGCAGCCAACTGACTAGCGGGGAAGAGACCCAGTACTTC
CASSQLTSGEETQYF
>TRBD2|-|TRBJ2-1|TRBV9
TGTGCCAGCAGCGTAGCTGATAGCGGGGGTCGAGAGCAGTTCTTC
CASSVADSGGREQFF
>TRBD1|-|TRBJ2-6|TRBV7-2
TGTGCCAGCAGCTCACCCGGGACAGGGATGCCCAACGTCCTGACTTTC
CASSSPGTGMPNVLTF
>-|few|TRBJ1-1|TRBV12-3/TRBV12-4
TGTGCCAGCAGTTTAAGTCAAGGAGACACTGAAGCTTTCTTT
CASSLSQGDTEAFF
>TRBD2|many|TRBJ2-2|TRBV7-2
TGTGCCAGCACCCAGCGGGGCTCGAACACCGGGGAGCTGTTTTTT
CASTQRGSNTGELFF
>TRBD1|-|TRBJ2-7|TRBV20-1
TGCAGTGCTCGACCGGGACAGTTCTACGAGCAGTACTTC
CSARPGQFYEQYF